These 32 T cell receptor beta chains originate from one sample sequenced in a study of cytomegalovirus exposure and HLA in healthy donors (TCRdb year 2017). Receptors were amplified or captured by the immunoSEQ multiplex PCR assay. TCRdb provides this immuneACCESS table in a form limited to in-frame rearrangements. Some clones are lacking; in checked studies, under half of them reflect an unresolved V gene, and why the rest are absent is not known. The sample data list 150,000 to 200,000 clones, and 96% of these were observed just once. More than 0.7% of the sample goes to the ten largest clones. The specimen sequenced was PBMCs. These receptors all stem from a woman under 30 in good health and CMV-seronegative.

The rearrangement links TRBV5-1 to TRBJ1-4, with TRBD1 identical over 7 bases. Looked up from germline, CDR1 is SGHRS and CDR2 is YFSETQ. Losses at the gene ends were 4 bases for V and 4 bases for J; bases not matched to a gene: 7. The CDR3 loop spans 15 amino acids. The CDR3 spells CASSKNQGDNEKLFF. DNA of the CDR3: TGCGCCAGCAGCAAAAACCAGGGGGATAATGAAAAACTGTTTTTT.

This clone appeared once. The J gene is TRBJ2-7, the V gene TRBV18, with TRBD2 matching 10 bases. The V and J ends lost 3 bases and 4 bases, in that order; junction bases with no gene match: 3. This CDR3 contains 14 residues. The V gene's germline CDR1 is KGHSH and CDR2 LQKENI. The CDR3 sequence is CASSPDSGGYEQYF. The CDR3 nucleotides read TGTGCCAGCTCACCGGATAGCGGGGGGTACGAGCAGTACTTC.

The V call is TRBV27, the J call TRBJ1-1, with a tentative D call TRBD1 (5 bases). This CDR3 has 15 amino acids. The ends were cut back, 4 bases at V and 5 bases at J, with 17 bases in the middle. Germline loops: CDR1 MNHEY, CDR2 SMNVEV (reference sequence). CDR3 residues: CASSYARRGRTEAFF. CDR3 bases: TGTGCCAGCAGTTACGCTAGGAGGGGAAGGACTGAAGCTTTCTTT.

J is TRBJ1-2 and V is TRBV7-9; D gene unclear. Trimming took 2 bases from V and 4 from J, leaving 5 bases between them. The CDR3 has 12 amino acids. Per the germline V gene, CDR1 is SEHNR and CDR2 is FQNEAQ (reference sequence). CDR3 nucleotide sequence: TGTGCCAGCAGCTTATGGAGCTATGGCTACACCTTC. Protein: CASSLWSYGYTF.

This chain joins TRBV7-8 and TRBJ2-5, with D perhaps TRBD2 (6 bases). V lost 5 bases and J 5 bases, leaving 18 bases between the germline ends. This CDR3 has 15 amino acids. CDR1 and CDR2 from the germline V gene are SGHVS and FQNEAQ. The CDR3, as DNA: TGTGCCAGCAGCGACCCTATGCGGGACGGGGAGACCCAGTACTTC. It encodes CASSDPMRDGETQYF.

The chain combines TRBV6-5 with TRBJ2-7, with D perhaps TRBD2 (5 bases). Trimming removed 2 bases from V and 3 bases from J, with 14 bases in between. The V gene's germline CDR1 is MNHEY and CDR2 SVGAGI. The CDR3 is 15 amino acids. CDR3 sequence reads: CASSYPRGKYYEQYF. For the CDR3, the DNA is TGTGCCAGCAGTTACCCCCGAGGGAAGTACTACGAGCAGTACTTC.

The chain links TRBV7-3 to TRBJ2-7; tentatively, D is TRBD2 (5 bases). V gave up 5 bases and J gave up 3 bases, with 20 bases separating them. The CDR3 extends over 16 amino acids. The germline gives CDR1 SGHTA, CDR2 FQGTGA. The CDR3 DNA is TGTGCCAGCAGCAACCAATCGAGGGCCACCATCTACGAGCAGTACTTC. It encodes CASSNQSRATIYEQYF.

CDR3 amino acids: CASSQDERKRRHTDTQYF. CDR3 sequence (DNA): TGCGCCAGCAGCCAAGATGAGAGGAAGAGAAGGCACACAGATACGCAGTATTTT. This chain uses TRBV4-1 with TRBJ2-3, with no clear D. Germline CDR1 MGHRA, CDR2 YSYEKL. The CDR3 contains 18 residues. V was shortened by 0 bases and J by 2 bases, with 18 bases between the two germline ends.

Here the CDR3 reads CASSEADRLGRQPQHF. In DNA form, the CDR3 reads TGTGCCAGCAGTGAAGCGGACAGGCTGGGGCGACAGCCCCAGCATTTT. The V call is TRBV6-1, the J call TRBJ1-5, with TRBD1 matching over 7 bases. Germline values: CDR1 MNHNS, CDR2 SASEGT. Germline trimming cut 0 bases from V and 7 bases from J; bases unmatched to any gene: 9. The CDR3 runs 16 residues.

The chain has TRBV7-6 and TRBJ2-1; weak D call: TRBD1 (5 bases). The CDR3 contains 16 residues. Trimming removed 2 bases at V and 0 bases at J, with 11 bases between. Germline V gene sequence: CDR1 SGHVS, CDR2 FNYEAQ. CDR3 coding DNA: TGTGCCAGCAGCTTAAGGGGTCCTAGCTCCTACAATGAGCAGTTCTTC. It is translated as CASSLRGPSSYNEQFF.

The CDR3, as DNA: TGTGCCAGCAGCCCGAGACTAGACCATGAGCAGTTCTTC. Protein sequence: CASSPRLDHEQFF. The chain has TRBV11-3 and TRBJ2-1; tentative D call: TRBD2 (6 bases). The V and J ends lost 5 bases and 8 bases respectively, with 13 bases between them. Germline V gene sequence: CDR1 SGHNT, CDR2 YENEEA. The CDR3 spans 13 residues.

The CDR3 coding sequence is TGTGCCAGCAACCAAGACAGTGGGGCCTTCTCTGGGGCCAACGTCCTGACTTTC. It yields the protein CASNQDSGAFSGANVLTF. The chain links TRBV2 to TRBJ2-6; the D gene is possibly TRBD1 (5 bases). The CDR3 loop spans 18 amino acids. Germline loops: CDR1 SNHLY, CDR2 FYNNEI. Trimming took off 7 bases at V and 0 bases at J, with 19 bases between the two ends.

The J gene is TRBJ1-6, the V gene TRBV19, with D perhaps TRBD1 (5 bases). The V end was cut by 3 bases, the J end by 13 bases, with 16 bases between. Looked up from germline, CDR1 is LNHDA and CDR2 is SQIVND (reference sequence). The CDR3 has 14 amino acids. The CDR3 reads CASSMRQPGFPLHF. The CDR3 DNA sequence: TGTGCCAGTAGTATGAGACAGCCTGGGTTCCCCCTCCACTTT.

This chain links TRBV9 with TRBJ1-6, with D possibly being TRBD1 (5 bases). Germline lookup yields CDR1 SGDLS and CDR2 YYNGEE. The CDR3 extends over 15 amino acids. Trimming took 3 bases from V and 0 from J, leaving 7 bases between them. Written as DNA, the CDR3 is TGTGCCAGCAGCGACAGGAGCTCCTATAATTCACCCCTCCACTTT. This codes for CASSDRSSYNSPLHF.

The chain carries TRBV7-9 and TRBJ2-3; 11 positions agree with TRBD2. Trimming removed 5 bases from V and 0 bases from J; junction bases left unmatched: 7. The CDR3 is 17 amino acids. Germline lookup yields CDR1 SEHNR and CDR2 FQNEAQ (reference sequence). The CDR3 DNA reads TGTGCCAGCAGCCATCTTAGCGGGGGGGCTAGCACAGATACGCAGTATTTT. Its translation: CASSHLSGGASTDTQYF.

This clone turned up a few times. This chain joins TRBV6-5 and TRBJ2-1, with 8 bases matching TRBD2. The CDR3 is 14 residues long. Germline CDR1 MNHEY, CDR2 SVGAGI. V lost 6 bases, J lost 7 bases, and 8 bases stayed unmatched. This CDR3 is CASRLRGGLNEQFF. The CDR3 DNA is TGTGCCAGCAGACTCCGGGGGGGCTTGAATGAGCAGTTCTTC.

The gene calls are TRBV18 and TRBJ2-7, with 8 nucleotides matching TRBD1. There are 14 residues in the CDR3. Unmatched junction bases numbered 2, after V lost 0 bases and J lost 4 bases. The germline CDR1 and CDR2 sequences are KGHSH and LQKENI. The CDR3 is CASSPPDRGYEQYF. Written as DNA, the CDR3 is TGTGCCAGCTCACCACCTGACAGGGGATACGAGCAGTACTTC. Filled out from reference TRBV18 and TRBJ2-7, the complete variable domain reads NAGVMQNPRHLVRRRGQEARLRCSPMKGHSHVYWYRQLPEEGLKFMVYLQKENIIDESGMPKERFSAEFPKEGPSILRIQQVVRGDSAAYFCASSPPDRGYEQYFGPGTRLTVT.

This chain links TRBV19 with TRBJ1-4; D not certain. Germline values: CDR1 LNHDA, CDR2 SQIVND (reference sequence). Trimming removed 3 bases from V and 7 bases from J, with 12 bases in between. This CDR3 region has 14 residues. The CDR3 DNA reads as TGTGCCAGTAGTATGAATGGGCCTGGTGAAAAACTGTTTTTT. Amino acids: CASSMNGPGEKLFF.

The V call is TRBV6-6, the J call TRBJ2-1; tentative D call: TRBD2 (6 bases). Per germline, CDR1 MNHNY and CDR2 SVGAGI (reference sequence). V dropped 10 bases and J dropped 0 bases, with 13 bases sitting between them. This CDR3 has 14 amino acids. The CDR3 region has the DNA TGTGCCACCGCGTTGGGACTCTCCTACAATGAGCAGTTCTTC. Translation gives CATALGLSYNEQFF.

This chain links TRBV30 with TRBJ2-2, with 13 bases that match TRBD2. With 3 bases clipped from V and 4 bases from J, the junction kept 5 bases outside the gene matches. Germline V lookup: CDR1 GTSNPN, CDR2 SVGIG (reference sequence). The CDR3 spans 16 residues. In nucleotides, the CDR3 is TGTGCCTGGAGCCGTAGGACTAGCGGGGGCACCGGGGAGCTGTTTTTT. It codes for CAWSRRTSGGTGELFF.

The genes are TRBV7-6 and TRBJ1-1, with D uncertain. This CDR3 has 14 amino acids. Germline CDR1 reads SGHVS; CDR2 reads FNYEAQ. The germline V and J ends were trimmed by 7 bases and 2 bases, with 14 bases remaining between them. DNA for the CDR3: TGTGCCAGCACCGCAGGATTTTCAAACACTGAAGCTTTCTTT. Translating it yields CASTAGFSNTEAFF.

The gene calls are TRBV6-8 and TRBJ2-7; 10 bases are a match to TRBD2. The CDR3 contains 16 residues. The J segment lost 2 bases and the V segment lost 5 bases, leaving 9 bases of the junction unmatched. In germline, CDR1 is MNHGY, CDR2 SAAAGT. The CDR3 DNA reads as TGTGCCAGCAGTCGCGGGCCTAGCGGGGGACCCTACGAGCAGTACTTC. Its translation is CASSRGPSGGPYEQYF.

The chain combines TRBV5-6 with TRBJ1-3; TRBD1 matches at 7 bases. The trim removed 4 bases at V and 0 bases at J, leaving 7 bases unmatched. This CDR3 spans 16 amino acids. CDR1 and CDR2 from the germline V gene are SGHDT and YYEEEE. CDR3 coding DNA: TGTGCCAGCAGCGTCCGCGGGACAGTCTCTGGAAACACCATATATTTT. This gives the protein CASSVRGTVSGNTIYF. The complete variable domain, with remaining parts taken from reference TRBV5-6 and TRBJ1-3, reads DAGVTQSPTHLIKTRGQQVTLRCSPKSGHDTVSWYQQALGQGPQFIFQYYEEEERQRGNFPDRFSGHQFPNYSSELNVNALLLGDSALYLCASSVRGTVSGNTIYFGEGSWLTVV.

V is TRBV9 and J is TRBJ1-1; D perhaps matches TRBD1 (6 bases). This CDR3 has 13 amino acids. Germline V gives CDR1 SGDLS, CDR2 YYNGEE. Trimming left V 4 bases short and J 3 bases short, with 10 bases between. CDR3 sequence: CASSPGEYTEAFF. For the CDR3, the DNA is TGTGCCAGCAGCCCAGGGGAATACACTGAAGCTTTCTTT. Looking up the rest from reference TRBV9 and TRBJ1-1 gives the full variable domain: DSGVTQTPKHLITATGQRVTLRCSPRSGDLSVYWYQQSLDQGLQFLIQYYNGEERAKGNILERFSAQQFPDLHSELNLSSLELGDSALYFCASSPGEYTEAFFGQGTRLTVV.

This rearrangement joins TRBV6-6 to TRBJ1-1; D perhaps matches TRBD1 (6 bases). The CDR3 has 16 amino acids. The V and J ends lost 5 bases and 2 bases respectively, with 18 bases between them. Germline V gives CDR1 MNHNY, CDR2 SVGAGI (reference sequence). CDR3 coding DNA: TGTGCCAGCAGTCAAAACCACAGGGTGGCAAACACTGAAGCTTTCTTT. It encodes CASSQNHRVANTEAFF.

This chain uses TRBV5-6 with TRBJ2-7; D might be TRBD2 (5 bases). The germline V gene encodes CDR1 SGHDT and CDR2 YYEEEE. The V end was cut by 3 bases, the J end by 4 bases, with 14 bases between. This CDR3 comprises 14 residues. CDR3 residues: CASSSGGRGYEQYF. The CDR3 nucleotides are TGTGCCAGCAGCTCTGGTGGGAGAGGATACGAGCAGTACTTC.

The V call is TRBV7-8, the J call TRBJ2-2; D not certain. With 2 bases removed from V and 0 bases from J, the gap between germline ends came to 7 bases. The CDR3 has 15 residues. CDR1 SGHVS and CDR2 FQNEAQ come from the germline V gene. The CDR3 loop is CASSLPGSNTGELFF. Written as DNA, the CDR3 is TGTGCCAGCAGCTTACCAGGTTCGAACACCGGGGAGCTGTTTTTT. Full variable domain (remainder filled in from reference TRBV7-8 and TRBJ2-2): GAGVSQSPRYKVAKRGQDVALRCDPISGHVSLFWYQQALGQGPEFLTYFQNEAQLDKSGLPSDRFFAERPEGSVSTLKIQRTQQEDSAVYLCASSLPGSNTGELFFGEGSRLTVL.

V usage is TRBV7-2 and J usage is TRBJ1-2; D not resolved. The germline gives CDR1 SGHTA, CDR2 FQGNSA. The CDR3 has 13 residues. V shed 2 bases and J shed 4 bases, with 8 bases lying between them. The CDR3 reads CASSLPGVYGYTF. In DNA form, the CDR3 reads TGTGCCAGCAGCTTACCCGGGGTCTATGGCTACACCTTC.

V usage is TRBV11-1 and J usage is TRBJ2-2; 8 bases match TRBD1. The CDR3 has 17 amino acids. Trimming removed 2 bases from V and 3 bases from J; junction bases left unmatched: 8. Per the germline V gene, CDR1 is SGHAT and CDR2 is FQDESV (reference sequence). The CDR3 DNA reads TGTGCCAGCAGCTTATACCCAGGGGGCGAGTACACCGGGGAGCTGTTTTTT. It yields the protein CASSLYPGGEYTGELFF.

The chain recombines TRBV6-6 with TRBJ2-7; TRBD1 aligns across 7 bases. The CDR3 consists of 12 residues. The V gene end was trimmed by 6 bases and the J gene end by 6 bases; junction bases not matched to a gene: 5. The V gene's germline CDR1 is MNHNY and CDR2 SVGAGI (reference sequence). CDR3 bases: TGTGCCAGCAGCGACAGGGAAAGCGAGCAGTACTTC. Translating it yields CASSDRESEQYF.

The chain employs TRBV11-2 and TRBJ1-2; tentatively, D is TRBD1 (6 bases). V was shortened by 5 bases and J by 2 bases, with 21 bases between the two germline ends. This CDR3 is built from 17 residues. Per the germline V gene, CDR1 is SGHAT and CDR2 is FQNNGV. The DNA for the CDR3 is TGTGCCAGCAGCCCCTCGGGACATTCACCTGGGAACTATGGCTACACCTTC. Its protein is CASSPSGHSPGNYGYTF. Variable domain in full (rest from reference TRBV11-2 and TRBJ1-2): EAGVAQSPRYKIIEKRQSVAFWCNPISGHATLYWYQQILGQGPKLLIQFQNNGVVDDSQLPKDRFSAERLKGVDSTLKIQPAKLEDSAVYLCASSPSGHSPGNYGYTFGSGTRLTVV.

The genes are TRBV5-1 and TRBJ2-6, with a weak D call TRBD2 (5 bases). The CDR3 covers 15 residues. V shed 7 bases and J shed 2 bases, with 13 bases lying between them. Looked up from germline, CDR1 is SGHRS and CDR2 is YFSETQ. The CDR3 DNA follows: TGCGCCAGCGGACCTGACGGGGCTGGGGCCAACGTCCTGACTTTC. This encodes CASGPDGAGANVLTF.